This T cell receptor (beta chain) emerged from a study of blood T cell repertoires in COVID-19 (dated by TCRdb to the early 2020s). As for the study more broadly: Collaborator samples came from the United States, Italy and Spain and covered acute and convalescent phases of COVID-19. The prospective study material was composed of cDNA or gDNA derived from T cells, B-cell-depleted T cells, or PBMCs. Deeply sampled blood TCRbeta repertoires from subjects exposed to, actively infected with, or recovered from COVID-19 were included in the dataset. The repertoires were made available in a free public database intended to serve as a resource for research on the immune response to SARS-CoV-2. Samples came from the ongoing ImmuneRACE study (first 160 participants) plus 1,254 subjects from 6 global collaborators. The sample metadata nearly always contained a de-identified subject ID, COVID-19 status, age in years and sex. Where available, HLA class I and class II types were obtained from metadata supplied by the sample provider rather than from assay-based typing.

CDR1 and CDR2 (LGHDT, YNNKEL) derive from the germline V gene (reference sequence). Reading from cysteine to phenylalanine, the CDR3 counts 14 amino acids. The kept DNA is CDR3 alone, 42 bases in frame from the first base. A distance of 9 bases separates the germline ends of V and J, which lose 1 base and 3 bases respectively. Samples from volunteer blood donors who had recovered from COVID-19 were contributed by a second Seattle source. Each collaborating institution followed its own protocols to collect whole blood in K2EDTA tubes. For TCRbeta analysis, collaborators shipped samples in one of three forms: frozen whole blood, isolated PBMCs, or DNA extracted from either of those sample types. Points the paper makes about the study in general: Clinical and demographic metadata were provided uncurated, with the amount varying by source and participant.

TCRbeta CDR3 regions were amplified from genomic DNA using the immunoSEQ Assay, a bias-controlled multiplex PCR. The paper's data handling went like this. The number of nucleated cells in each sample was estimated from the amplification of reference gene primers within the assay. Sequence reads were collapsed and filtered to measure the absolute abundance of every unique TCRbeta CDR3 rearrangement. For each sample, productive Simpson clonality was calculated by taking the square root of Simpson's diversity index across productive rearrangements. TCRdb retrieved this table from immuneACCESS and kept in-frame rearrangements only. Not all clones are present; in checked studies, unresolved V genes account for under half, and no reason is known for the remainder. V, J and clone size are taken as reported in that table, and D and trimming were inferred from the DNA itself. A total of approximately 170,000 clones appear in this sample, around 83% of them only once. The top ten constitute approximately 12% of the sample.

Concerning this clone itself: There is no known antigen for this receptor. There are no base qualities to consult, and no much larger clone falls within one base.

Sample: peripheral blood. The clonotype originates from a man between 65 and 85 years old who had recovered from COVID-19. The V gene is TRBV3-1 (or the pseudogene TRBV3-2) and the J gene is TRBJ1-2; there is no confident call for the D gene. The CDR3 protein is CASSQAGNHYGYTF. The bases read TGTGCCAGCAGCCAAGCGGGGAACCACTATGGCTACACCTTC.